These T cell receptor beta chains were read from a single sample in a study of blood T cells in healthy people across ages. TCRdb reprocessed the 5' RACE reads with MiXCR, giving one entry per CDR3 protein. The data show over a million distinct CDR3 sequences, approximately 25% seen once. The same data also contributed to another study, on T cells of mothers and their children.

Sequencing used blood. Receptors originate from a girl aged 2 to 10 in good health. CDR3s leave out the opening cysteine and the closing phenylalanine or tryptophan.

J: TRBJ2-1
length: 13
V: TRBV29-1
CDR3: SVERGHLSYNEQF

J: TRBJ1-2
length: 8
V: TRBV7-2
CDR3: ASSLFEQE

J: TRBJ2-5
length: 13
V: TRBV5-1
CDR3: ASSLNSRGYETQY

J: TRBJ2-3
length: 11
V: TRBV29-1
CDR3: SVEGGATNTQY

J: -
length: 13
V: TRBV3-1
CDR3: ASSQDRNGFDEQF

J: TRBJ2-7
length: 10
V: TRBV9
CDR3: ASSGTGYEQY

J: TRBJ1-4
length: 14
V: TRBV5-1
CDR3: ASSLEPVATNEKLF

J: TRBJ2-1
length: 13
V: TRBV5-1
CDR3: ASSALSYSYNEQF

J: TRBJ2-4
length: 11
V: TRBV7-6
CDR3: ASSAGLAGGKY

J: TRBJ2-7
length: 9
V: TRBV25-1
CDR3: ASGRGVEQY

J: TRBJ2-3
length: 10
V: TRBV6-5
CDR3: ASSASGTPQY

J: TRBJ2-3
length: 16
V: TRBV28
CDR3: ASSFWFGTSGSTDTQY

J: -
length: 12
V: TRBV12-3/TRBV12-4
CDR3: ASNQPTLSYEQY

J: -
length: 14
V: TRBV20-1
CDR3: SAFPLGGIPCNEQF

J: TRBJ2-7
length: 12
V: TRBV7-9
CDR3: ASSSTPRGNEQY

J: TRBJ1-2
length: 13
V: TRBV29-1
CDR3: SVANPGTEDRGYT

J: TRBJ1-5
length: 10
V: TRBV7-9
CDR3: ASSLGQGPQH

J: TRBJ1-6
length: 15
V: TRBV4-1
CDR3: ASSQLGGAYLGSPLH

J: TRBJ2-7
length: 11
V: TRBV2
CDR3: ASRTDRGYEQY

J: TRBJ2-1
length: 14
V: TRBV7-9
CDR3: ASSLQGGPRMNEQF

J: TRBJ2-3
length: 14
V: TRBV7-3
CDR3: ASSLMGGSLADTQY

J: TRBJ2-7
length: 11
V: TRBV15
CDR3: ATSRGLAGLQY

J: TRBJ2-1
length: 13
V: TRBV13
CDR3: ASSLGPRETNEQF

J: TRBJ1-3
length: 17
V: TRBV4-2
CDR3: AGSQLIRGTVSSGNTIY

J: TRBJ2-6
length: 17
V: TRBV19
CDR3: ASNTPGLGTMAGANVLT

J: TRBJ2-1
length: 9
V: TRBV29-1
CDR3: SVAGANEQF

J: TRBJ2-7
length: 12
V: TRBV29-1
CDR3: SYSGTSGSYEQY

J: TRBJ2-5
length: 10
V: TRBV24-1
CDR3: ATSGQQETQY

J: TRBJ2-5
length: 11
V: TRBV27
CDR3: ASSLKYEETQY

J: TRBJ1-3
length: 14
V: TRBV4-1
CDR3: ASSQDSASGGNTIY

J: TRBJ1-2
length: 12
V: TRBV27
CDR3: ASSSSSGQLGYT

J: TRBJ1-5
length: 11
V: TRBV7-9
CDR3: ASQSVNNQPQH

J: TRBJ2-6
length: 15
V: TRBV7-9
CDR3: ASSPPRISTGANVLT

J: TRBJ2-5
length: 13
V: TRBV20-1
CDR3: SARESRGSGETQY

J: TRBJ2-2
length: 10
V: TRBV6-2/TRBV6-3
CDR3: ASSRFTGELF

J: TRBJ2-2
length: 11
V: TRBV5-4
CDR3: ASSLDPTGELF

J: TRBJ2-7
length: 14
V: TRBV12-3/TRBV12-4
CDR3: ASSLPRQGAPYEQY

J: TRBJ1-2
length: 12
V: TRBV29-1
CDR3: SAAGKDRGYGYT

J: TRBJ1-2
length: 11
V: TRBV24-1
CDR3: ATSDSTPYGYT

J: TRBJ1-4
length: 12
V: TRBV29-1
CDR3: SVELDRDDEKLF

J: TRBJ1-4
length: 13
V: TRBV11-2
CDR3: ASSLETGAYEKLF

J: TRBJ2-5
length: 12
V: TRBV11-2
CDR3: ASSSQGIGETQY

J: TRBJ2-7
length: 13
V: TRBV14
CDR3: ASSHTSGRAYEQY

J: TRBJ2-7
length: 14
V: TRBV7-9
CDR3: ASSLGSSGISYEQY

J: TRBJ2-7
length: 13
V: TRBV3-1
CDR3: ASSQDRLPILEQY

J: TRBJ2-5
length: 13
V: TRBV10-3
CDR3: AISGAGGSGETQY

J: TRBJ2-4
length: 12
V: TRBV7-7
CDR3: ASSPRMTGNIQY

J: TRBJ2-3
length: 11
V: TRBV9
CDR3: ASSVVSSDTQY

J: TRBJ2-1
length: 13
V: TRBV6-5
CDR3: ASKPTSGAYNEQF

J: TRBJ1-6
length: 13
V: TRBV12-3/TRBV12-4
CDR3: ASSLEGSIPSPLH